This TCR beta chain was sequenced for a study of blood T cell repertoires in COVID-19. Study at large: Spain, Italy and the United States supplied samples that represented acute and convalescent COVID-19. T cells, B-cell-depleted T cells, or PBMCs supplied cDNA or gDNA.

After removal of 3 bases from V and 2 bases from J, the junction contained 5 bases not matched to a gene. The CDR3 contains 16 residues. From germline, CDR1 is LGHNA and CDR2 YSLEER. How the authors handled the data: Counts of nucleated cells, estimated from reference gene primer amplification, were obtained. Clones were read by immunoSEQ multiplex PCR, and TCRdb kept only the in-frame ones, dropping some. The V and J calls and clone size were taken over from that table, and D and trimming were inferred from the DNA. This sample has roughly 88,000 clones, with around 80% found just once. The V gene is TRBV4-3, the J gene TRBJ2-2; 8 nucleotides align to TRBD2. The sequence was obtained from a woman aged 80 or older with active or convalescent COVID-19. The sample taken for sequencing was peripheral blood. The CDR3 sequence is CASSHLAGLNTGELFF. CDR3 in DNA: TGCGCCAGCAGCCACTTAGCGGGATTAAACACCGGGGAGCTGTTTTTT.